This T cell receptor beta chain was sequenced during a study of shared clonotypes between healthy human individuals. The method was immunoSEQ multiplex PCR; TCRdb's version includes in-frame clones alone and lacks a portion of them. This table has some 1.5 million clones, around 95% appearing once. Trimming pared 0 bases from V and 0 bases from J, leaving 12 bases between. Looked up from germline, CDR1 is GTSNPN and CDR2 is SVGIG (reference sequence). The CDR3 totals 16 residues. The rearrangement uses TRBV30 and TRBJ1-3; D not resolved. The source material was naive CD4+ T cells sorted from blood. Subset meaning: CD45RA+ positively selected. This TCR was recovered from a young man in good health. Written as DNA, the CDR3 is TGTGCCTGGAGTGTATCCGGGAGGCACTCTGGAAACACCATATATTTT. It is translated as CAWSVSGRHSGNTIYF.